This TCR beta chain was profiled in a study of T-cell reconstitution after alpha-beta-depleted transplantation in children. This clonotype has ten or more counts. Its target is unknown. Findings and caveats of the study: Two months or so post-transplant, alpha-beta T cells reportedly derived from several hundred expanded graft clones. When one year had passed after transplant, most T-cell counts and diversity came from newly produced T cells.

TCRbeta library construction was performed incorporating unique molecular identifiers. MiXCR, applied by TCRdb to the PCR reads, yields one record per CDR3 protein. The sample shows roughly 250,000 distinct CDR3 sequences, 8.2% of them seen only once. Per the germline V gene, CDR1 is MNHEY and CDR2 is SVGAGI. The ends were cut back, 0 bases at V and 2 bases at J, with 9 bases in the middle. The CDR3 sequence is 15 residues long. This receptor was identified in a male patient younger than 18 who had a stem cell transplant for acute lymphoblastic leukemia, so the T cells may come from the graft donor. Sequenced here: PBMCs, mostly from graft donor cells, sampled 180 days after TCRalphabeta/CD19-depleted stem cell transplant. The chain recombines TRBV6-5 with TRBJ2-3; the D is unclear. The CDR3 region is CASSYSSYPTDTQYF. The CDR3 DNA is TGTGCCAGCAGTTACTCGAGTTACCCCACAGATACGCAGTATTTT.